These 3 T cell receptor beta chains came from one sample sequenced in a study of T cell responses to AZD1222 COVID-19 vaccine. Sequenced by immunoSEQ multiplex PCR; TCRdb stores in-frame clones only, minus some. This sample has about 120,000 clones, with approximately 90% found just once. The sequencing used peripheral blood, collected on day 0 of AZD1222 vaccination. These receptors came from an adult in good health.

J is TRBJ1-4 and V is TRBV6-5, with D possibly being TRBD1 (6 bases). This CDR3 is 15 amino acids long. V was cut by 6 bases and J by 5 bases, with 16 bases left in between. CDR1 MNHEY and CDR2 SVGAGI come from the germline V gene. The DNA for the CDR3 is TGTGCCAGCAGACCCCTAACAGGGTACAATGAAAAACTGTTTTTT. Residues: CASRPLTGYNEKLFF.

This chain links TRBV9 with TRBJ2-5; 8 bases line up with TRBD1. With 0 bases clipped from V and 5 bases from J, the junction kept 9 bases outside the gene matches. CDR1 is SGDLS, CDR2 YYNGEE, per germline. The CDR3 contains 16 residues. CDR3 DNA sequence: TGTGCCAGCAGCGTAGATGAGACAGGGGACTTGGAGACCCAGTACTTC. Translation: CASSVDETGDLETQYF.

The rearrangement uses TRBV7-8 and TRBJ2-1, with 7 bases identical to TRBD1. V dropped 5 bases and J dropped 8; count of bases not matched to a gene: 9. CDR3 size: 14 residues. In germline, CDR1 is SGHVS, CDR2 FQNEAQ. CDR3 bases: TGTGCCAGCAGCCCCGGACAGGTTAGGGATGAGCAGTTCTTC. Translating gives CASSPGQVRDEQFF. The full variable domain, its missing parts supplied by reference TRBV7-8 and TRBJ2-1, is GAGVSQSPRYKVAKRGQDVALRCDPISGHVSLFWYQQALGQGPEFLTYFQNEAQLDKSGLPSDRFFAERPEGSVSTLKIQRTQQEDSAVYLCASSPGQVRDEQFFGPGTRLTVL.